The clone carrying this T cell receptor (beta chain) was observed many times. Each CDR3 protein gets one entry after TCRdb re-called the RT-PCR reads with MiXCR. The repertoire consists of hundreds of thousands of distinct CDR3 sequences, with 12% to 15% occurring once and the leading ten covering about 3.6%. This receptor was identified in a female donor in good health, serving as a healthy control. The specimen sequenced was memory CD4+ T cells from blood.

The chain's CDR3 is CASSLAGAGEQFF. Here the CDR3 DNA reads TGTGCCAGCAGCTTAGCGGGGGCCGGTGAGCAGTTCTTC. V and J are TRBV7-9 and TRBJ2-1; D may be TRBD1 (6 bases). The CDR3 spans 13 residues. Trimming stripped 0 bases from V and 9 bases from J, with 9 bases between. CDR1 is SEHNR and CDR2 is FQNEAQ in the germline V gene (reference sequence).